This T cell receptor (beta chain) was sequenced in a study of OX40 agonist ivuxolimab in advanced cancers. As for the study in general: Three patients got partial responses; one had hepatocellular carcinoma and two had cutaneous melanoma. Study-wide results and caveats: Fewer expanded clones were found on average in CD4+ than in CD8+ T cells. In the 0.1-3.0 mg/kg groups, partial responders showed among the lowest expansion.

The CDR3 loop spans 16 amino acids. Trimming took off 1 base at V and 3 bases at J, with 12 bases between the two ends. The germline gives CDR1 LGHNA, CDR2 YSLEER. A word on this clone: Its antigen is not identified.

Method: immunoSEQ multiplex PCR; TCRdb's copy keeps in-frame clones and lacks some. The table records 100,000 to 130,000 clones, 91% of them present only once. Material: CD4+ or CD8+ T cells sorted from blood, obtained in a trial of the OX40 agonist ivuxolimab. The chain has TRBV4-3 and TRBJ1-4; a possible D gene is TRBD1 (5 bases). This receptor was taken from an adult with an advanced solid tumor such as melanoma, head and neck, liver or kidney cancer. The CDR3, as DNA: TGCGCCAGCAGCCAAGCCGGGTCAGGGTCTAATGAAAAACTGTTTTTT. It specifies CASSQAGSGSNEKLFF.